Listed below are T cell receptor beta chains from one sample, sequenced in a study of cytomegalovirus exposure and HLA in healthy donors. The table came from immunoSEQ multiplex PCR; TCRdb's copy has only in-frame clones and leaves some out. The sample includes under 200,000 clones, less than 90% of them seen just once. The sample comprised PBMCs. Receptor source: a male donor in good health and CMV-seropositive. The CDR3 runs from the conserved cysteine through the conserved F or W. A D gene is named only where the DNA matches it firmly. Rows may omit the clone size; those that give it use once, few, many or a size class.

>-|15|TRBV5-1|-|TRBJ1-4
CASSLAGKSNEKLFF
TGCGCCAGCAGCTTGGCGGGGAAGAGTAATGAAAAACTGTTTTTT
>TRBD1|14|TRBV6-5|few|TRBJ2-7
CASSPQGTLYEQYF
TGTGCCAGCAGTCCACAGGGGACCCTCTACGAGCAGTACTTC
>TRBD2|15|TRBV27|-|TRBJ2-7
CASSLSLAGTYEQYF
TGTGCCAGCAGTTTATCCCTAGCGGGTACTTACGAGCAGTACTTC
>TRBD1|15|TRBV18|-|TRBJ1-3
CASSEGQGSGNTIYF
TGTGCCAGCTCAGAGGGACAGGGAAGTGGAAACACCATATATTTT
>-|14|TRBV9|-|TRBJ2-7
CASSVDGSSYEQYF
TGTGCCAGCAGCGTAGATGGGAGCTCCTACGAGCAGTACTTC
>TRBD1|14|TRBV5-1|-|TRBJ1-5
CASSIGTGLSPQHF
TGCGCCAGCAGCATCGGGACAGGGCTCTCGCCCCAGCATTTT
>-|16|TRBV27|once|TRBJ2-3
CASSPLPGLNTDTQYF
TGTGCCAGCAGCCCCCTTCCGGGACTCAACACAGATACGCAGTATTTT
>TRBD1|16|TRBV5-8|-|TRBJ1-4
CASSLGYRGRDEKLFF
TGTGCCAGCAGCTTGGGTTACAGGGGGCGCGATGAAAAACTGTTTTTT
>TRBD2|13|TRBV7-9|-|TRBJ2-2
CASAGGPGGELFF
TGTGCCAGCGCGGGAGGGCCGGGCGGGGAGCTGTTTTTT
>-|15|TRBV5-1|few|TRBJ2-2
CASSPGLRNTGELFF
TGTGCCAGCAGCCCGGGACTGAGGAACACCGGGGAGCTGTTTTTT
>-|13|TRBV29-1|few|TRBJ1-1
CSVGAGINTEAFF
TGCAGCGTGGGCGCGGGTATCAACACTGAAGCTTTCTTT
>TRBD1|13|TRBV5-6|-|TRBJ2-7
CASSFRGSYGQYF
TGTGCCAGCAGCTTCAGGGGGTCCTACGGGCAGTACTTC
>TRBD1|16|TRBV14|-|TRBJ2-7
CASSQVAGTGISEQYF
TGTGCCAGCAGCCAGGTGGCCGGGACAGGAATTTCCGAGCAGTACTTC
>TRBD1|16|TRBV5-6|-|TRBJ1-3
CASSSTGGASGNTIYF
TGTGCCAGCAGCTCGACAGGGGGAGCCTCTGGAAACACCATATATTTT
>TRBD2|15|TRBV7-2|-|TRBJ2-7
CASSNSGGAFYEQYF
TGTGCCAGCAGCAATAGCGGGGGGGCCTTTTACGAGCAGTACTTC
>-|15|TRBV4-1|few|TRBJ1-6
CASSHYRAVNSPLHF
TGCGCCAGCAGCCACTACAGGGCGGTTAATTCACCCCTCCACTTT
>TRBD1|16|TRBV7-9|-|TRBJ2-1
CASSLWSGQGYNEQFF
TGTGCCAGCAGCTTATGGTCGGGACAGGGCTACAATGAGCAGTTCTTC
>TRBD2|15|TRBV7-9|-|TRBJ2-7
CSSSLAGGSSYEQYF
TGTTCCAGCAGCTTAGCTGGCGGGAGCTCCTACGAGCAGTACTTC
>-|15|TRBV6-4|-|TRBJ2-3
CASSDAGGSTDTQYF
TGTGCCAGCAGTGACGCGGGCGGGAGCACAGATACGCAGTATTTT